These T cell receptor beta chains were read from a single sample in a study of blood T cell repertoires in COVID-19. Sequencing used immunoSEQ multiplex PCR; TCRdb keeps in-frame clones, though not all of them. The top ten clones hold around 9.6% of a sample with about 200,000 clones, 70% to 90% of them seen once. Input material: peripheral blood. These receptors were obtained from a woman in her forties or fifties with COVID-19, enrolled during active disease. CDR3s include the opening cysteine and the closing phenylalanine or tryptophan. D genes are given only for firm matches. Clone size is shown for a subset of rows, as once, few, many or a class of expanded clone.

abundance,v_gene,d_gene,j_gene,CDR3aa,CDR3nt
-,TRBV27,-,TRBJ1-2,CASSSPITTNYGYTF,TGTGCCAGCAGTTCGCCCATAACTACTAACTATGGCTACACCTTC
-,TRBV7-8,-,TRBJ1-5,CASSPGTGRNQPQHF,TGTGCCAGCAGCCCCGGGACTGGTCGCAATCAGCCCCAGCATTTT
-,TRBV5-1,TRBD1,TRBJ1-6,CASRSGTGHNSPLHF,TGCGCCAGCCGTTCCGGGACAGGGCATAATTCACCCCTCCACTTT
-,TRBV27,-,TRBJ2-3,CASSIYRVARTDTQYF,TGTGCCAGCAGTATCTACAGGGTGGCCCGGACAGATACGCAGTATTTT
-,TRBV18,TRBD2,TRBJ2-2,CASSPVVLAGGLNTGELFF,TGTGCCAGCTCACCAGTCGTATTAGCGGGGGGCTTGAACACCGGGGAGCTGTTTTTT
-,TRBV5-5,-,TRBJ1-1,CASSSLWNTEAFF,TGTGCCAGCAGCTCCCTCTGGAACACTGAAGCTTTCTTT
few,TRBV7-2,-,TRBJ2-3,CASRPLAADTQYF,TGTGCCAGCAGACCTCTAGCAGCAGATACGCAGTATTTT
-,TRBV7-2,-,TRBJ2-3,CASSSRRTSTDTQYF,TGTGCCAGCAGCTCCCGACGGACTAGCACAGATACGCAGTATTTT
-,TRBV6-5,TRBD1,TRBJ2-7,CASSYATGSEQYF,TGTGCCAGCAGTTACGCGACAGGGTCCGAGCAGTACTTC
-,TRBV4-3,TRBD1,TRBJ2-1,CASSQGQGEHEQFF,TGCGCCAGCAGCCAAGGACAGGGGGAACATGAGCAGTTCTTC
-,TRBV5-4,TRBD1,TRBJ1-1,CASSLAPTGWNTEAFF,TGTGCCAGCAGCTTGGCCCCGACAGGGTGGAACACTGAAGCTTTCTTT
-,TRBV24-1,TRBD1,TRBJ1-6,CATNRDRNSPLHF,TGTGCCACCAACCGGGACAGAAATTCACCCCTCCACTTT
-,TRBV10-3,-,TRBJ2-3,CAIRPGGLAPRDTQYF,TGTGCCATCAGACCCGGTGGACTTGCCCCTCGGGATACGCAGTATTTT
-,TRBV29-1,TRBD1,TRBJ1-1,CSVLSKDRGLSEAFF,TGCAGCGTGCTATCGAAGGACAGGGGTTTATCCGAAGCTTTCTTT
-,TRBV6-2/TRBV6-3,-,TRBJ2-2,CASSYLPTGTPNTGELFF,TGTGCCAGCAGTTACCTCCCTACCGGGACACCAAACACCGGGGAGCTGTTTTTT
once,TRBV9,TRBD2,TRBJ2-2,CASSVALAGNTGELFF,TGTGCCAGCAGCGTCGCTCTAGCGGGGAACACCGGGGAGCTGTTTTTT
-,TRBV2,TRBD1,TRBJ1-5,CASRDRVSNQPQHF,TGTGCCAGCAGGGACAGGGTTAGCAATCAGCCCCAGCATTTT
-,TRBV3-1/TRBV3-2,-,TRBJ1-1,CASSPRGGPNTEAFF,TGTGCCAGCAGCCCCCGCGGAGGGCCGAACACTGAAGCTTTCTTT
-,TRBV11-3,TRBD1,TRBJ2-2,CASSPRLTGAAGELFF,TGTGCCAGCAGCCCCCGCCTTACAGGGGCGGCCGGGGAGCTGTTTTTT
-,TRBV5-1,-,TRBJ2-7,CASSLQGADLYEQYF,TGCGCCAGCAGCCTACAGGGAGCCGACCTCTACGAGCAGTACTTC
-,TRBV30,TRBD1,TRBJ2-5,CAWSDGQGGDQETQYF,TGTGCCTGGAGCGACGGACAGGGGGGAGACCAAGAGACCCAGTACTTC
-,TRBV24-1,TRBD2,TRBJ2-1,CATRGSGGSGNEQFF,TGTGCCACCAGGGGTAGCGGGGGTAGTGGCAATGAGCAGTTCTTC
-,TRBV12-5,TRBD1,TRBJ1-2,CASGFGQGVNYGYTF,TGTGCTAGTGGTTTTGGACAGGGCGTGAACTATGGCTACACCTTC
-,TRBV19,TRBD1,TRBJ2-2,CASSAGQGSAGELFF,TGTGCCAGTAGTGCGGGACAGGGATCCGCCGGGGAGCTGTTTTTT
-,TRBV4-1,TRBD2,TRBJ2-1,CASSHGLAYNEQFF,TGCGCCAGCAGCCACGGACTAGCGTACAATGAGCAGTTCTTC
few,TRBV2,-,TRBJ1-2,CASRLILANYGYTF,TGTGCCAGCAGGCTAATCCTAGCTAACTATGGCTACACCTTC
many,TRBV25-1,TRBD2,TRBJ2-2,CASSEGGDTGELFF,TGTGCCAGCAGTGAGGGGGGGGACACCGGGGAGCTGTTTTTT
-,TRBV3-1/TRBV3-2,TRBD1,TRBJ2-3,CASSGQGRDTQYF,TGTGCCAGCAGCGGACAGGGGAGAGATACGCAGTATTTT
few,TRBV5-6,TRBD1,TRBJ1-1,CASSRDREDTEAFF,TGTGCCAGCAGCCGGGACAGGGAGGACACTGAAGCTTTCTTT
-,TRBV5-1,TRBD1,TRBJ1-2,CASSLEGQTGSYTF,TGCGCCAGCAGCTTGGAGGGACAGACTGGAAGCTACACCTTC
-,TRBV10-3,-,TRBJ1-1,CAISAWGQDTEAFF,TGTGCCATCAGTGCCTGGGGGCAGGACACTGAAGCTTTCTTT
-,TRBV7-2,-,TRBJ2-5,CASSPGTSYQETQYF,TGTGCCAGCAGTCCCGGGACTTCGTACCAAGAGACCCAGTACTTC
-,TRBV19,-,TRBJ2-4,CATGRGHKNIQYF,TGTGCCACCGGCAGGGGCCACAAAAACATTCAGTACTTC
-,TRBV20-1,-,TRBJ1-1,CSASPPDRPNTEAFF,TGCAGTGCTAGTCCCCCTGACAGGCCCAACACTGAAGCTTTCTTT
-,TRBV5-1,-,TRBJ2-3,CASSPSLGPWGTDTQYF,TGCGCCAGCAGCCCCTCTCTTGGGCCGTGGGGCACAGATACGCAGTATTTT
-,TRBV5-1,TRBD1,TRBJ2-2,CASSLLQGAYTGELFF,TGCGCCAGCAGCTTATTACAGGGGGCGTACACCGGGGAGCTGTTTTTT
-,TRBV6-1,TRBD1,TRBJ1-1,CASSETGGFRKNTEAFF,TGTGCCAGCAGTGAGACAGGGGGGTTTCGTAAGAACACTGAAGCTTTCTTT
-,TRBV28,TRBD1,TRBJ1-1,CASRLRTGEAFF,TGTGCCAGCAGATTAAGGACAGGGGAAGCTTTCTTT
-,TRBV19,TRBD2,TRBJ2-3,CASSLAGGPPSTDTQYF,TGTGCCAGCTCATTAGCGGGGGGGCCGCCAAGCACAGATACGCAGTATTTT
-,TRBV4-1,-,TRBJ2-3,CASSQEAGGPRTDTQYF,TGCGCCAGCAGCCAAGAAGCCGGAGGGCCACGCACAGATACGCAGTATTTT
-,TRBV19,-,TRBJ1-5,CASSILHGGNQPQHF,TGTGCCAGTAGTATACTGCACGGGGGCAATCAGCCCCAGCATTTT
-,TRBV28,-,TRBJ2-7,CASSVQDYEQYF,TGTGCCAGCAGCGTACAGGACTACGAGCAGTACTTC
-,TRBV4-3,-,TRBJ1-4,CASSQALLAATNEKLFF,TGCGCCAGCAGCCAAGCCCTGCTGGCAGCAACTAATGAAAAACTGTTTTTT
-,TRBV19,-,TRBJ1-6,CASSMDGNASPLHF,TGTGCCAGTAGTATGGACGGGAACGCATCACCCCTCCACTTT
-,TRBV5-1,TRBD1,TRBJ1-1,CASSLRTGTNTEAFF,TGCGCCAGCAGCTTGAGGACAGGGACGAACACTGAAGCTTTCTTT
once,TRBV9,TRBD2,TRBJ2-1,CASSVVSGGPNEQFF,TGTGCCAGCAGCGTAGTGTCGGGGGGGCCAAATGAGCAGTTCTTC
once,TRBV28,TRBD1,TRBJ1-5,CASSFIQGDNQPQHF,TGTGCCAGCAGTTTTATCCAGGGGGACAATCAGCCCCAGCATTTT
few,TRBV27,-,TRBJ1-5,CASSLWGQGQPQHF,TGTGCCAGCAGTTTATGGGGGCAAGGTCAGCCCCAGCATTTT
-,TRBV11-3,-,TRBJ1-2,CASSPNMGGRNGYTF,TGTGCCAGCAGCCCAAATATGGGGGGGAGAAATGGCTACACCTTC
once,TRBV29-1,TRBD1,TRBJ1-1,CSVEDTGGRTEAFF,TGCAGCGTTGAAGATACAGGGGGCCGGACTGAAGCTTTCTTT
-,TRBV29-1,TRBD2,TRBJ2-3,CSVQAGVGDTQYF,TGCAGCGTGCAAGCGGGGGTCGGGGATACGCAGTATTTT
once,TRBV7-7,-,TRBJ1-1,CASSSSRQNTEAFF,TGTGCCAGCAGCTCCTCCCGACAGAACACTGAAGCTTTCTTT
-,TRBV2,TRBD1,TRBJ2-2,CASKGQRNTGELFF,TGTGCCAGCAAGGGACAGAGAAACACCGGGGAGCTGTTTTTT
-,TRBV24-1,TRBD1,TRBJ2-3,CATSDLRTGRGDTQYF,TGTGCCACCAGTGACCTTAGGACAGGGCGGGGAGATACGCAGTATTTT
-,TRBV6-1,-,TRBJ1-4,CASSDLGGGREKLFF,TGTGCCAGCAGTGACCTTGGGGGGGGCAGGGAAAAACTGTTTTTT
-,TRBV14,-,TRBJ2-7,CASSQGSPGYEQYF,TGTGCCAGCAGCCAAGGTTCTCCAGGGTACGAGCAGTACTTC
-,TRBV5-1,-,TRBJ1-6,CASRLDGYNSPLHF,TGCGCCAGCAGATTGGACGGTTACAATTCACCCCTCCACTTT
once,TRBV6-1,-,TRBJ1-3,CASSEGGTGNTIYF,TGTGCCAGCAGTGAAGGGGGGACAGGAAACACCATATATTTT